This TCR beta chain derives from a study of T cell responses to AZD1222 COVID-19 vaccine. Produced via immunoSEQ multiplex PCR; TCRdb's table is partial and in-frame only. The repertoire holds 180,000 or so clones, with 94% as singletons. A remark on this clone: Its antigen is still unknown.

Study-level results: Clonal diversity may have been underestimated, and the donors were mostly white British, with more females than males. Repertoires were obtained only post-peak T cell response.

The germline CDR1 and CDR2 sequences are WSHSY and SAAADI. The germline V and J ends were trimmed by 8 bases and 8 bases, with 12 bases remaining between them. The CDR3 runs 11 residues. This specimen consisted of peripheral blood, obtained on day 0 of AZD1222 vaccination. The rearrangement links TRBV10-2 to TRBJ1-1; tentatively, D is TRBD1 (5 bases). The sequence came from an adult in good health. CDR3 nucleotide sequence: TGCGCCAGCGGGGGGTCCGGAGAAGCTTTCTTT. Translating gives CASGGSGEAFF.